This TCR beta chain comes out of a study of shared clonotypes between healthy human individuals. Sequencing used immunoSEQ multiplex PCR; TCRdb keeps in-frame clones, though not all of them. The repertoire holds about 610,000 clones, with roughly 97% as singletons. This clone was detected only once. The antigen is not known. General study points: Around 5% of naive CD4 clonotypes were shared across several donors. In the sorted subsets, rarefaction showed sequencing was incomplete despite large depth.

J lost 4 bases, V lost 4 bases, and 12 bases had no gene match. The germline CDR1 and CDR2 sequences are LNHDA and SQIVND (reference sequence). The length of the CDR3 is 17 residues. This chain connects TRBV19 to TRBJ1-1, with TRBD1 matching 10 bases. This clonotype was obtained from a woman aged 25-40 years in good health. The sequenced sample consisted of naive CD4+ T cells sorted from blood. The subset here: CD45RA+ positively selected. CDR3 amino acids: CASSRDRGRGLGTEAFF. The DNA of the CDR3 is TGTGCCAGTAGTAGAGACAGGGGGCGCGGGTTGGGCACTGAAGCTTTCTTT.